This T cell receptor (beta chain) was sequenced for a study of blood T cell repertoires in COVID-19. About the study: Researchers got acute and convalescent COVID-19 samples from the United States, Italy and Spain. From T cells, B-cell-depleted T cells, or PBMCs came the material, which was cDNA or gDNA.

In the source study's methods: How many nucleated cells were present was estimated from reference gene primer amplification. The assay was immunoSEQ multiplex PCR, and TCRdb's table has in-frame clones only and misses some. Clonal size and the V and J genes are those of that table, whereas D and trimming came from the DNA. The sample carries about 100,000 clones, roughly 86% recorded once. This CDR3 has 13 amino acids. V lost 4 bases and J 5 bases, leaving 9 bases between the germline ends. Germline CDR1 reads LGHDT; CDR2 reads YNNKEL (reference sequence). The chain uses TRBV3-1 (or the pseudogene TRBV3-2) and TRBJ2-1; D unresolved. The receptor was isolated from a woman in her sixties with acute or convalescent COVID-19. Sequenced sample: peripheral blood. CDR3 protein: CASSPRSDNEQFF. As DNA, the CDR3 is TGTGCCAGCAGCCCTCGCTCGGACAATGAGCAGTTCTTC.